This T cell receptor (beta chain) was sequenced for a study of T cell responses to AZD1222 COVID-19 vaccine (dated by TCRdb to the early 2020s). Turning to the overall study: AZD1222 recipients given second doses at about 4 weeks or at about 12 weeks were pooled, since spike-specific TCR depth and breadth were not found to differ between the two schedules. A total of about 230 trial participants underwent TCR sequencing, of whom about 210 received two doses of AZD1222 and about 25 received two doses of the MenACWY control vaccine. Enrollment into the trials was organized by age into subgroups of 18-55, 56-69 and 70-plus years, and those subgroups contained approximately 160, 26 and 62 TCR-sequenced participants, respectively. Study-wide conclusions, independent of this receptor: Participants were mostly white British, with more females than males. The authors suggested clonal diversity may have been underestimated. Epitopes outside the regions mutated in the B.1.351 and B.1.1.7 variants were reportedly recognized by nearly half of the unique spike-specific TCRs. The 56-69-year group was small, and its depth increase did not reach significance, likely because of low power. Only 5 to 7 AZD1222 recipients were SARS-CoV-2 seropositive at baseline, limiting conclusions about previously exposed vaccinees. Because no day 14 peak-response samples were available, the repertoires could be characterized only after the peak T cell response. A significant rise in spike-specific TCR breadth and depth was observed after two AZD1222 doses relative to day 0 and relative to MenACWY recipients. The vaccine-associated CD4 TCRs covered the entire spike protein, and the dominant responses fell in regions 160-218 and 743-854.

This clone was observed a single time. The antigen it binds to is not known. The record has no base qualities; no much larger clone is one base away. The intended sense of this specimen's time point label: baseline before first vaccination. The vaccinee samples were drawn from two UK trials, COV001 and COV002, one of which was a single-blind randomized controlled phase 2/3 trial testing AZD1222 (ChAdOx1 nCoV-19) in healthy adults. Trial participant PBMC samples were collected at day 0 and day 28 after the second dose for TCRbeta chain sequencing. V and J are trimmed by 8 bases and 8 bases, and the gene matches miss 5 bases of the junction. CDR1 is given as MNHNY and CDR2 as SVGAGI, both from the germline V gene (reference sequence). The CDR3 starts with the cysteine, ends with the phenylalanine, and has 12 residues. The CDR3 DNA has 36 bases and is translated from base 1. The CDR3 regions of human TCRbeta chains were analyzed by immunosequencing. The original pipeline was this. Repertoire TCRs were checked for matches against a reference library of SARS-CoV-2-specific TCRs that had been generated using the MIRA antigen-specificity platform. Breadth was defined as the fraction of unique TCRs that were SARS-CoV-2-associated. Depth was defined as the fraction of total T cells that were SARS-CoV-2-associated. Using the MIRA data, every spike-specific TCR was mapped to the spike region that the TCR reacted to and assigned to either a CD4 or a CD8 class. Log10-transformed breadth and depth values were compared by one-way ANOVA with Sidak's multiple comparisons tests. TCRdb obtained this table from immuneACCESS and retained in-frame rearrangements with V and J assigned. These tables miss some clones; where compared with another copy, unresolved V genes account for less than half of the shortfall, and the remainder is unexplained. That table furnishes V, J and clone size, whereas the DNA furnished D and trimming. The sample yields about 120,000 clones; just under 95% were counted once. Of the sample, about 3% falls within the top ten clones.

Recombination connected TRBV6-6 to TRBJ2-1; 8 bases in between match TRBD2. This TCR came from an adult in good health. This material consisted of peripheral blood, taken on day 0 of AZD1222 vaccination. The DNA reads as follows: TGTGCCAGCGTTTTAGCGGGATATGAGCAGTTCTTC. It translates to CASVLAGYEQFF.